Listed below are T cell receptor beta chains from one sample, sequenced in a study of cytomegalovirus exposure and HLA in healthy donors. Sequencing used immunoSEQ multiplex PCR; TCRdb keeps in-frame clones, though not all of them. Among around 100,000 clones listed, roughly 78% were seen once. The specimen was PBMCs. The origin of the receptors is a male donor in good health and CMV-seropositive. Both conserved end residues are part of each CDR3. The D gene is left open where the match is weak. Clone size, where shown, is once, few, many, or a class for clones that have expanded.

clone_size | d_call | j_call | v_call | cdr3_aa | cdr3_nt
- | - | TRBJ2-7 | TRBV7-2 | CASSQGSRAYEQYF | TGTGCCAGCAGCCAGGGGTCTCGGGCCTACGAGCAGTACTTC
- | - | TRBJ2-7 | TRBV7-9 | CASSEQTGNEQYF | TGTGCCAGCAGCGAGCAAACAGGGAACGAGCAGTACTTC
- | - | TRBJ1-5 | TRBV28 | CASTPQQGHQPQHF | TGTGCCAGCACCCCCCAACAGGGTCATCAGCCCCAGCATTTT
once | - | TRBJ2-1 | TRBV7-2 | CASSSPGLTGNEQFF | TGTGCCAGCAGCTCTCCGGGCCTGACGGGGAATGAGCAGTTCTTC
- | - | TRBJ2-3 | TRBV7-2 | CASSLAAPGTDTQYF | TGTGCCAGCAGCTTAGCGGCCCCCGGGACAGATACGCAGTATTTT
few | - | TRBJ2-1 | TRBV6-1 | CASSEAYGGNEQFF | TGTGCCAGCTCCGAAGCATACGGGGGCAATGAGCAGTTCTTC
- | TRBD2 | TRBJ2-3 | TRBV29-1 | CSVALATDTQYF | TGCAGCGTCGCACTAGCGACAGATACGCAGTATTTT
- | TRBD2 | TRBJ2-1 | TRBV19 | CASSVQGLAGYNEQFF | TGTGCCAGTAGTGTACAGGGACTAGCGGGGTACAATGAGCAGTTCTTC
- | - | TRBJ2-7 | TRBV4-2 | CASSQGRAGTYEQYF | TGTGCCAGCAGCCAAGGTCGGGCAGGGACCTACGAGCAGTACTTC
- | TRBD1 | TRBJ2-7 | TRBV15 | CATSSGQGLADYEQYF | TGTGCCACCAGCAGTGGACAGGGCTTGGCCGACTACGAGCAGTACTTC
- | - | TRBJ1-4 | TRBV2 | CASSEWWRATNEKLFF | TGTGCCAGCAGTGAATGGTGGAGGGCAACTAATGAAAAACTGTTTTTT
- | TRBD1 | TRBJ2-7 | TRBV28 | CASSSIGQGRAYEQYF | TGTGCCAGCAGCTCGATTGGACAGGGAAGAGCCTACGAGCAGTACTTC
- | TRBD2 | TRBJ2-3 | TRBV5-5 | CASSSRVLADTQYF | TGTGCCAGCAGCTCTCGAGTACTAGCGGATACGCAGTATTTT
- | TRBD1 | TRBJ1-1 | TRBV2 | CASTNLRGTTEAFF | TGTGCCAGCACAAACCTCAGGGGGACCACTGAAGCTTTCTTT
- | TRBD2 | TRBJ2-5 | TRBV5-6 | CASVLSGGEETQYF | TGTGCCAGCGTACTTAGCGGGGGGGAAGAGACCCAGTACTTC
- | - | TRBJ2-5 | TRBV6-5 | CASSTGLVGETQYF | TGTGCCAGCTCTACAGGGTTGGTAGGAGAGACCCAGTACTTC
- | - | TRBJ2-7 | TRBV28 | CASSSRVGPRGSYEQYF | TGTGCCAGCAGTTCCCGTGTGGGCCCCCGGGGCTCCTACGAGCAGTACTTC
- | - | TRBJ1-2 | TRBV6-5 | CASSYSSQDPNYGYTF | TGTGCCAGCAGTTACTCAAGCCAGGATCCCAACTATGGCTACACCTTC
- | - | TRBJ2-2 | TRBV4-1 | CASSHRAGELFF | TGCGCCAGCAGCCACCGGGCCGGGGAGCTGTTTTTT
- | TRBD1 | TRBJ1-6 | TRBV6-5 | CASSYLSDRGLSPLHF | TGTGCCAGCAGTTACTTGTCGGACAGGGGGCTCTCACCCCTCCACTTT
once | TRBD2 | TRBJ2-7 | TRBV4-1 | CASSQDPAGVVGEQYF | TGCGCCAGCAGCCAAGATCCAGCGGGGGTGGTGGGCGAGCAGTACTTC
- | TRBD1 | TRBJ2-7 | TRBV5-1 | CASSSQTGAEQYF | TGCGCCAGCAGCTCACAAACAGGGGCCGAGCAGTACTTC
- | TRBD2 | TRBJ2-1 | TRBV29-1 | CSGRDGLRSYNEQFF | TGCAGTGGGAGGGATGGTTTAAGATCCTACAATGAGCAGTTCTTC
once | TRBD2 | TRBJ2-5 | TRBV18 | CASSFRVAGDQETQYF | TGTGCCAGCTCATTCCGTGTAGCGGGGGATCAAGAGACCCAGTACTTC
- | TRBD1 | TRBJ1-2 | TRBV6-1 | CASRADRGLGYGYTF | TGTGCCAGCAGGGCGGACAGGGGGTTAGGCTATGGCTACACCTTC
few | - | TRBJ1-5 | TRBV2 | CASRVRGGNQPQHF | TGTGCCAGCAGGGTCAGGGGTGGCAATCAGCCCCAGCATTTT
- | - | TRBJ2-2 | TRBV5-1 | CASSFDSGTGELFF | TGCGCCAGCAGCTTCGACAGTGGCACCGGGGAGCTGTTTTTT
few | - | TRBJ1-1 | TRBV6-6 | CASNWRAAEAFF | TGTGCCAGCAATTGGAGGGCTGCTGAAGCTTTCTTT
- | TRBD2 | TRBJ2-3 | TRBV5-6 | CASSAGLAGLRTDTQYF | TGTGCCAGCAGCGCGGGACTAGCGGGACTTCGGACAGATACGCAGTATTTT
- | - | TRBJ2-7 | TRBV28 | CASSFTVGSYEQYF | TGTGCCAGCAGTTTTACAGTAGGCTCCTACGAGCAGTACTTC
- | - | TRBJ2-2 | TRBV5-4 | CASSLDREYTGELFF | TGTGCCAGCAGCTTGGACCGGGAGTACACCGGGGAGCTGTTTTTT
few | - | TRBJ1-2 | TRBV7-2 | CASSLARGREDYTF | TGTGCCAGCAGCTTAGCTAGGGGAAGGGAGGACTACACCTTC
- | - | TRBJ2-1 | TRBV28 | CASSLFGGGSNEQFF | TGTGCCAGCAGTTTATTCGGGGGTGGGAGCAATGAGCAGTTCTTC
- | TRBD1 | TRBJ1-1 | TRBV4-1 | CASSQSGQLNTEAFF | TGCGCCAGCAGCCAATCGGGACAGTTGAACACTGAAGCTTTCTTT
- | - | TRBJ1-1 | TRBV5-6 | CASSLPDMVEAFF | TGTGCCAGCAGCTTGCCCGACATGGTTGAAGCTTTCTTT
- | - | TRBJ1-2 | TRBV27 | CASSLGGNYGYTF | TGTGCCAGCAGTTTAGGCGGGAACTATGGCTACACCTTC
- | TRBD1 | TRBJ2-2 | TRBV18 | CASLARDRTTGELFF | TGTGCCAGCCTAGCCCGGGACAGGACCACCGGGGAGCTGTTTTTT
- | - | TRBJ2-7 | TRBV27 | CASSPKLTRSYEQYF | TGTGCCAGCAGTCCAAAATTGACAAGGTCCTACGAGCAGTACTTC
- | TRBD1 | TRBJ1-1 | TRBV28 | CASSEGAGTEAFF | TGTGCCAGCAGTGAGGGGGCTGGCACTGAAGCTTTCTTT
- | - | TRBJ2-5 | TRBV7-8 | CASSDTTRKTETQYF | TGTGCCAGCAGCGACACGACCCGTAAGACGGAGACCCAGTACTTC
- | TRBD1 | TRBJ2-7 | TRBV7-8 | CASSLAVAGGGYEQYF | TGTGCCAGCAGCTTAGCGGTCGCAGGGGGTGGCTACGAGCAGTACTTC
- | - | TRBJ2-7 | TRBV30 | CAWKTGSHEQYF | TGTGCCTGGAAAACAGGGTCCCACGAGCAGTACTTC
- | TRBD2 | TRBJ2-7 | TRBV30 | CALGGVDEQYF | TGTGCCCTGGGGGGGGTAGACGAGCAGTACTTC
- | - | TRBJ2-7 | TRBV28 | CASSSPAGLPYEQYF | TGTGCCAGCAGTTCCCCGGCAGGTCTCCCCTACGAGCAGTACTTC
- | - | TRBJ2-1 | TRBV6-6 | CASSYLADNEQFF | TGTGCCAGCAGTTACCTCGCGGACAATGAGCAGTTCTTC
- | - | TRBJ1-1 | TRBV30 | CAWAGQSHMNTEAFF | TGTGCCTGGGCCGGACAGAGTCACATGAACACTGAAGCTTTCTTT
once | - | TRBJ2-7 | TRBV28 | CASSSGESYEQYF | TGTGCCAGCAGTTCAGGGGAATCGTACGAGCAGTACTTC